This is a list of T cell receptor beta chains from one sample in a study of cytomegalovirus exposure and HLA in healthy donors. Libraries were prepared by immunoSEQ multiplex PCR; TCRdb keeps only in-frame clonotypes and omits some of them. Among more than 85,000 clones, around 83% were seen once, and the ten largest hold roughly 2.9%. Sequences were obtained from PBMCs. The receptors here all came from a woman in her sixties in good health and CMV-seropositive. CDR3s include the opening cysteine and the closing phenylalanine or tryptophan. The D gene is left open where the match is weak. Part of the rows lack a size; the others show once, few, many or a class for expanded clones.

size,D,V,J,length,DNA,CDR3
.,.,TRBV25-1,TRBJ2-5,13,TGTGCCAGCAGTGACCGGCACAGGGAGACCCAGTACTTC,CASSDRHRETQYF
.,.,TRBV2,TRBJ1-5,13,TGTGCCAGCACGCTGGGCAACAATCAGCCCCAGCATTTT,CASTLGNNQPQHF
.,.,TRBV20-1,TRBJ2-5,11,TGCAGTGCTCAGGTAGGAGAGACCCAGTACTTC,CSAQVGETQYF
.,TRBD2,TRBV10-3,TRBJ2-3,15,TGTGCCATCAGTGAGTGGGCTAGCGGGGGAGATACGCAGTATTTT,CAISEWASGGDTQYF
once,.,TRBV5-5,TRBJ1-5,15,TGTGCCAGCAGCCCAGCCGCCAGGGTCAATCAGCCCCAGCATTTT,CASSPAARVNQPQHF
.,TRBD2,TRBV10-3,TRBJ2-3,17,TGTGCCATCAGACTAGCGGGAGGAAATGGGTACACAGATACGCAGTATTTT,CAIRLAGGNGYTDTQYF
.,.,TRBV2,TRBJ1-2,12,TGTGCCAGCAGTAGAGCAGGGGATGGCTACACCTTC,CASSRAGDGYTF
.,.,TRBV5-1,TRBJ1-1,15,TGCGCCAGCAGCTTGGGCCAGGGATTGAACACTGAAGCTTTCTTT,CASSLGQGLNTEAFF
.,.,TRBV7-7,TRBJ2-2,16,TGTGCTAGCAGCTTAAATGCAGGGGCCAACACCGGGGAGCTGTTTTTT,CASSLNAGANTGELFF
once,.,TRBV2,TRBJ1-2,12,TGTGCCAGCACTTTTTTGAACTATGGCTACACCTTC,CASTFLNYGYTF
few,TRBD1,TRBV13,TRBJ1-3,18,TGTGCCAGCAGCTCGAGAAGATTAACAGGGGGCGGTGGAAACACCATATATTTT,CASSSRRLTGGGGNTIYF
.,TRBD1,TRBV28,TRBJ1-1,13,TGTGCCAGCCAAACAGGGGGTTGGACTGAAGCTTTCTTT,CASQTGGWTEAFF
.,.,TRBV5-1,TRBJ2-1,15,TGCGCCAGCAGCTTACTGGGGGGTCTACAGACGGAGCAGTTCTTC,CASSLLGGLQTEQFF
.,.,TRBV9,TRBJ2-5,13,TGTGCCAGCAGCGTAAGACAGCAAGAGACCCAGTACTTC,CASSVRQQETQYF
.,.,TRBV11-2,TRBJ2-7,14,TGTGCCAGCAGCTTAATACACGCCTCCTACGAGCAGTACTTC,CASSLIHASYEQYF
once,TRBD2,TRBV6-5,TRBJ2-7,15,TGTGCCAGCAGGAGAGACCGGGGAGGGGCCTACGAGCAGTACTTC,CASRRDRGGAYEQYF
.,.,TRBV7-9,TRBJ2-3,16,TGTGCCAGCAGCTACCCGGTAGGAGCACCCACAGATACGCAGTATTTT,CASSYPVGAPTDTQYF
.,.,TRBV2,TRBJ1-4,12,TGTGCCAGCAGTGTAGCTAATGAAAAACTGTTTTTT,CASSVANEKLFF
.,.,TRBV29-1,TRBJ2-1,14,TGCAGCGTCTCGGGTGCGGCCACCTACAATGAGCAGTTCTTC,CSVSGAATYNEQFF
.,.,TRBV27,TRBJ2-5,15,TGTGCCAGCAATTACATGGGACTCCCCAGGGAGACCCAGTACTTC,CASNYMGLPRETQYF
.,TRBD1,TRBV9,TRBJ1-5,15,TGTGCCAGCAGCGTAGCGGGACAGGAGAATCAGCCCCAGCATTTT,CASSVAGQENQPQHF
.,.,TRBV28,TRBJ1-2,13,TGTGCCAGCATGGGGGGGGGCGGGTATGGCTACACCTTC,CASMGGGGYGYTF
.,.,TRBV5-6,TRBJ2-5,12,TGTGCCAGCAGCTTGGATTTTAGGACCCAGTACTTC,CASSLDFRTQYF
few,TRBD1,TRBV5-4,TRBJ2-7,14,TGTGCCAGCAGCTTCGACAGGGGGGCGTGGGAGCAGTACTTC,CASSFDRGAWEQYF
.,TRBD1,TRBV19,TRBJ1-2,16,TGTGCCAGTAATTTCATGGCAGGGGGCGCGTCGGATGGCTACACCTTC,CASNFMAGGASDGYTF
.,TRBD1,TRBV5-4,TRBJ1-3,14,TGTGCCAGCAGCTCTCCGGGACAGGGAAACACCATATATTTT,CASSSPGQGNTIYF
.,.,TRBV28,TRBJ2-7,14,TGTGCCAGCAGTTTAACGGGACTTTGGAGGGAGCAGTACTTC,CASSLTGLWREQYF
few,TRBD1,TRBV4-1,TRBJ1-6,16,TGCGCCAGCAGCCAAGAAAGGGGACAGGGGGCTTCACCCCTCCACTTT,CASSQERGQGASPLHF
.,TRBD1,TRBV7-9,TRBJ2-1,15,TGTGCCAGCAGCTTTGGACAGGATACCTACAATGAGCAGTTCTTC,CASSFGQDTYNEQFF
.,.,TRBV6-6,TRBJ2-7,11,TGTGCCAGCAGTACAGAGGGCGAGCAGTACTTC,CASSTEGEQYF
.,TRBD2,TRBV10-3,TRBJ2-7,15,TGTGCCATCAGCCCGACTAGCGGGAGGGCCTACGAGCAGTACTTC,CAISPTSGRAYEQYF
.,.,TRBV28,TRBJ2-1,12,TGTGCCACCGAGGTGGTTGACAATGAGCAGTTCTTC,CATEVVDNEQFF
.,TRBD1,TRBV9,TRBJ1-6,14,TGTGCCAGCAGCGTTGACAGGGGGAATTCACCCCTCCACTTT,CASSVDRGNSPLHF
.,.,TRBV6-5,TRBJ2-3,15,TGTGCCAGCAGTTACCGGTCCCCCAGGACAGATACGCAGTATTTT,CASSYRSPRTDTQYF
once,.,TRBV19,TRBJ2-1,13,TGTGCCAGTAGTATAGGTAGCGGCGACCAGCAGTTCTTC,CASSIGSGDQQFF
.,.,TRBV28,TRBJ2-1,16,TGTGCCAGCAGTTTCCCTCTCACCAGCTCCTACAATGAGCAGTTCTTC,CASSFPLTSSYNEQFF
.,.,TRBV5-1,TRBJ1-1,14,TGCGCCAGCAGCTTGGTGCAAGGGGGCACTGAAGCTTTCTTT,CASSLVQGGTEAFF
.,TRBD2,TRBV2,TRBJ2-3,16,TGTGCCAGCCCCAGGGGGACTAGCGGCCGCACAGATACGCAGTATTTT,CASPRGTSGRTDTQYF
.,.,TRBV6-5,TRBJ2-3,14,TGTGCCAGCAGTTACGGTAGCGTTACAGATACGCAGTATTTT,CASSYGSVTDTQYF
few,.,TRBV13,TRBJ2-6,16,TGTGCCAGCAGCTCGATGGGAAACGGGAGGGCCAACGTCCTGACTTTC,CASSSMGNGRANVLTF
.,.,TRBV4-1,TRBJ1-2,15,TGCGCCAGCAGCCAAGTTGGGCAACTGGCCTATGGCTACACCTTC,CASSQVGQLAYGYTF
.,.,TRBV25-1,TRBJ1-3,15,TGTGCCAGCAGTCGGGGACTTAGCTCTGGAAACACCATATATTTT,CASSRGLSSGNTIYF
.,.,TRBV2,TRBJ1-1,13,TGTGCCACGTGGGAGGACGGAAACACTGAAGCTTTCTTT,CATWEDGNTEAFF
.,.,TRBV19,TRBJ2-5,12,TGTGCCGCAGGAGTGACTAAAGAGACCCAGTACTTC,CAAGVTKETQYF
few,TRBD1,TRBV10-3,TRBJ1-1,13,TGTGCCATCAGTGGACAGGGCTCCACTGAAGCTTTCTTT,CAISGQGSTEAFF
.,.,TRBV10-3,TRBJ2-7,15,TGTGCCATCAGTGACCGTCTAGCGGAGGGGGTCGAGCAGTACTTC,CAISDRLAEGVEQYF